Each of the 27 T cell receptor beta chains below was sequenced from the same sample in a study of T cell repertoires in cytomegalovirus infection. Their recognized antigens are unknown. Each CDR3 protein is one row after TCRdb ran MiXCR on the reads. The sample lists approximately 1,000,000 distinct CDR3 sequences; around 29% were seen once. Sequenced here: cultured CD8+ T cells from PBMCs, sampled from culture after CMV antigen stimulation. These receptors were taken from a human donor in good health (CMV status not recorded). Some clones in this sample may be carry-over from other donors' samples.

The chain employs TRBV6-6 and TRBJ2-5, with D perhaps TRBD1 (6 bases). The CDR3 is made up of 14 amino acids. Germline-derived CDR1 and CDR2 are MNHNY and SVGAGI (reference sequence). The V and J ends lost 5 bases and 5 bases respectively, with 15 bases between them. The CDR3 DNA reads TGTGCCAGCAGTCAATACAGGGCGGCGGAGACCCAGTACTTC. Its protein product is CASSQYRAAETQYF.

The chain's CDR3 is CASSSSRQSLGYTF. The CDR3 DNA reads TGTGCCAGCAGCTCGAGTCGGCAGAGCTTGGGCTACACCTTC. The chain couples TRBV13 to TRBJ1-2; D is ambiguous. Germline V gene lookup returns CDR1 PRHDT and CDR2 FYEKMQ (reference sequence). There are 14 residues in the CDR3. Trimming stripped 4 bases from V and 8 bases from J, with 17 bases between.

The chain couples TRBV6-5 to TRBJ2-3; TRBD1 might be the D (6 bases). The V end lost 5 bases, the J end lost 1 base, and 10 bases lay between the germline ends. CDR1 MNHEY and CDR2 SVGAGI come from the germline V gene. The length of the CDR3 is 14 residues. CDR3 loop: CASSPDSGTDTQYF. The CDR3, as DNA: TGTGCCAGCAGTCCGGACAGCGGCACAGATACGCAGTATTTT.

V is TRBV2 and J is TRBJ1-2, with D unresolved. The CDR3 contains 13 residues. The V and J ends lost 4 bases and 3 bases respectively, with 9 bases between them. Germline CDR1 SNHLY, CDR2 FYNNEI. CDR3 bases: TGTGCCAGCAGTGGGCACCGAGACTATGGCTACACCTTC. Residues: CASSGHRDYGYTF.

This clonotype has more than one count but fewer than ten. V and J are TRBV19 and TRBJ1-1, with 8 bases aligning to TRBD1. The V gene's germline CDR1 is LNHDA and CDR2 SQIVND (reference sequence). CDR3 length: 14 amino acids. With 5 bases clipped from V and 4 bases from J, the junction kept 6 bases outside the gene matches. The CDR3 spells CASSGQGAGTEAFF. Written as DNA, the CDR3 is TGTGCCAGTAGTGGTCAGGGGGCAGGCACTGAAGCTTTCTTT.

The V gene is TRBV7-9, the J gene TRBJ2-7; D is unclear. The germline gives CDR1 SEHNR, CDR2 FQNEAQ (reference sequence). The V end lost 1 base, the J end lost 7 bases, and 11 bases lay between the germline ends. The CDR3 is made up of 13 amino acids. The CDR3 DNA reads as TGTGCCAGCAGCTTAGGTGTGGTGATGGAGCAGTACTTC. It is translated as CASSLGVVMEQYF.

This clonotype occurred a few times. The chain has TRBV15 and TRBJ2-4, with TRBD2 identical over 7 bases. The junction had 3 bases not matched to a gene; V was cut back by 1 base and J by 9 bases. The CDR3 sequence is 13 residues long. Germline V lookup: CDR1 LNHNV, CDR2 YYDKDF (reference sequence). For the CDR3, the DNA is TGTGCCACCAGCAGAGTCGGCGGGGGCATTCAGTACTTC. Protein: CATSRVGGGIQYF.

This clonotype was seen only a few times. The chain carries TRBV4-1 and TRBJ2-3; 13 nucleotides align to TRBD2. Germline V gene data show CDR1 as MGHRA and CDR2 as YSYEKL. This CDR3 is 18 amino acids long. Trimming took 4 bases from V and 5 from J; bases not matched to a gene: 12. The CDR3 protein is CASSRHTSGGAVGDTQYF. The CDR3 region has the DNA TGCGCCAGCAGCCGGCACACTAGCGGGGGGGCCGTTGGAGATACGCAGTATTTT.

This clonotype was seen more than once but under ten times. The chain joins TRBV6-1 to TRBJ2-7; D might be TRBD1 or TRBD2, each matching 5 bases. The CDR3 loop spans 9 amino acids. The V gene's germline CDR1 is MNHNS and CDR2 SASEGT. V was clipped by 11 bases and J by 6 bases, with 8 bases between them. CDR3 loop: CAGGLEQYF. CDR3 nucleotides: TGTGCCGGGGGTCTCGAGCAGTACTTC.

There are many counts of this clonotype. CDR3 protein: CASSPRTGLAPYGYTF. The CDR3 DNA follows: TGTGCCAGCAGTCCGAGGACAGGGTTGGCCCCCTATGGCTACACCTTC. The V call is TRBV12-3 or TRBV12-4, the J call TRBJ1-2; 8 bases match TRBD1. The CDR3 is made up of 16 amino acids. Trimming cost V 5 bases and J 4 bases; bases outside gene matches: 12.

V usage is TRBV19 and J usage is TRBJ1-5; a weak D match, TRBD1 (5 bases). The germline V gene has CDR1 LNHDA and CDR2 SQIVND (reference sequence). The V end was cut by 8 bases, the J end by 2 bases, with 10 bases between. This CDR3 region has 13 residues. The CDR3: CASQRGGNQPQHF. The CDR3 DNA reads TGTGCCAGTCAAAGAGGGGGCAATCAGCCCCAGCATTTT.

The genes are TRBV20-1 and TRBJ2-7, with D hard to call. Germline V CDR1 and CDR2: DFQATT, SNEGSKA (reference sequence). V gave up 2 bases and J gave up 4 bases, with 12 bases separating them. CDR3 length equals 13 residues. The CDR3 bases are TGCAGTGCTAGACCCAGTGGGGTTTACGAGCAGTACTTC. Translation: CSARPSGVYEQYF.

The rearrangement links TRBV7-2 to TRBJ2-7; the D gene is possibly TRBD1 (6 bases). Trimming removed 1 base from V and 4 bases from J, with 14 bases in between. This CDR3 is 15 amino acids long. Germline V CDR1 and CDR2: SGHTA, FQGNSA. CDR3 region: CASSLEGRGTYEQYF. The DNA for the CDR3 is TGTGCCAGCAGCTTAGAGGGTAGGGGGACATACGAGCAGTACTTC. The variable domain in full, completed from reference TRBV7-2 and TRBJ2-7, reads GAGVSQSPSNKVTEKGKDVELRCDPISGHTALYWYRQSLGQGLEFLIYFQGNSAPDKSGLPSDRFSAERTGGSVSTLTIQRTQQEDSAVYLCASSLEGRGTYEQYFGPGTRLTVT.

CDR3 DNA: TGTGCCAGCAGGGTCTGGGCGGACAGCCCCTACGAGCAGTACGTC. Its protein product is CASRVWADSPYEQYV. The chain joins TRBV11-2 to TRBJ2-7; TRBD1 is a possible D gene (6 bases). Germline CDR1 and CDR2: SGHAT and FQNNGV. With 6 bases removed from V and 2 bases from J, the gap between germline ends came to 17 bases. The CDR3 totals 15 residues.

CDR3 residues: CASTETGGAGELFF. In nucleotides, the CDR3 is TGTGCCAGCACCGAGACAGGGGGGGCCGGGGAGCTGTTTTTT. The V call is TRBV5-5, the J call TRBJ2-2, with 9 bases aligning to TRBD1. The germline V gene has CDR1 SGHKS and CDR2 YYEKEE (reference sequence). The V and J ends lost 6 bases and 6 bases, in that order; junction bases with no gene match: 6. This CDR3 has 14 amino acids. Filled out from reference TRBV5-5 and TRBJ2-2, the complete variable domain reads DAGVTQSPTHLIKTRGQQVTLRCSPISGHKSVSWYQQVLGQGPQFIFQYYEKEERGRGNFPDRFSARQFPNYSSELNVNALLLGDSALYLCASTETGGAGELFFGEGSRLTVL.

The CDR3 spells CASSQALPAYEQYF. CDR3 nucleotide sequence: TGTGCCAGCAGCCAAGCTCTGCCAGCCTACGAGCAGTACTTC. The chain combines TRBV3-1 with TRBJ2-7; D not resolved. The CDR3 sequence is 14 residues long. The V and J ends lost 1 base and 2 bases respectively, with 9 bases between them. Germline V gene data show CDR1 as LGHDT and CDR2 as YNNKEL (reference sequence).

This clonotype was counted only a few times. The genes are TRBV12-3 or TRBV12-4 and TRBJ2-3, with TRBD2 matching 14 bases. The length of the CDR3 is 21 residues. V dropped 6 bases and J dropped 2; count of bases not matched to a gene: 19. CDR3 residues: CASSHSRTGTSGGGLTDTQYF. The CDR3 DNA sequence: TGTGCCAGCAGCCACAGTCGTACCGGGACTAGCGGGGGAGGACTCACAGATACGCAGTATTTT.

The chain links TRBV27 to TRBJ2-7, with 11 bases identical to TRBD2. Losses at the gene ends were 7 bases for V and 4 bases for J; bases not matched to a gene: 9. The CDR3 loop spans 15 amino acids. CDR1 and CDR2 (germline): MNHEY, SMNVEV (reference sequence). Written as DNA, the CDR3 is TGTGCCAGCAAACCTAGCGGGGGGTATTTTTACGAGCAGTACTTC. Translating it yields CASKPSGGYFYEQYF.

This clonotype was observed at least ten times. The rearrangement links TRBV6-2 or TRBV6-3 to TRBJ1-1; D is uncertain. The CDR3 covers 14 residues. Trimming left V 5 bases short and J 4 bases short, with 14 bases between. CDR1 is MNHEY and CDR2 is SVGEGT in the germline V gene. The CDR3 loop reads CASSGPGMGTEAFF. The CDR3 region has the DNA TGTGCCAGCAGTGGGCCTGGAATGGGCACTGAAGCTTTCTTT.

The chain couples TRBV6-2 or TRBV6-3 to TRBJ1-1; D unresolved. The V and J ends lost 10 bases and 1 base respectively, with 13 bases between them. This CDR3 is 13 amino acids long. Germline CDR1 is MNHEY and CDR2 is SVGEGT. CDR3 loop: CATGPFSNTEAFF. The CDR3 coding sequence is TGTGCCACCGGGCCATTCTCGAACACTGAAGCTTTCTTT.

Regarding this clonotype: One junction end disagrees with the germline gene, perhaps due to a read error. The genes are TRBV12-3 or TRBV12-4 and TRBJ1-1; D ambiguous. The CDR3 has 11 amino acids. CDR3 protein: CASSKNSEAFF. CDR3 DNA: TGTGCCAGCAGTAAGAACAGTGAAGCTTTCTTT.

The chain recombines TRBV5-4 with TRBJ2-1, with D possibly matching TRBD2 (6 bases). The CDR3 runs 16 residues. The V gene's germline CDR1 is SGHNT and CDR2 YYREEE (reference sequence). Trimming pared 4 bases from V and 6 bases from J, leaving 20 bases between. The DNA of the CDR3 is TGTGCCAGCAGCCCGGACGTCGGGGGATTTCTCAATGAGCAGTTCTTC. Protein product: CASSPDVGGFLNEQFF.

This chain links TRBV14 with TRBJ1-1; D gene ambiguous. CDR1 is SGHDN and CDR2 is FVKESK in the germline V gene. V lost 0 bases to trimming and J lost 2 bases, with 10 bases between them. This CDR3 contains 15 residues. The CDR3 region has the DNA TGTGCCAGCAGCCAAGATAAGGGTGGAAACACTGAAGCTTTCTTT. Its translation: CASSQDKGGNTEAFF.

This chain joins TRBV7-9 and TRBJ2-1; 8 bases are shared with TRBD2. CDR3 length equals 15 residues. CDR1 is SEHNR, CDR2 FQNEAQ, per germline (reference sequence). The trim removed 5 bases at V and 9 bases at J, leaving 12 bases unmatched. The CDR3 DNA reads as TGTGCCAGCAGCCCAGGCGGGAGCCGGGGGGGTGAGCAGTTCTTC. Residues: CASSPGGSRGGEQFF. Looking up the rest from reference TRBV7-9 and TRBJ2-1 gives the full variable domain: DTGVSQNPRHKITKRGQNVTFRCDPISEHNRLYWYRQTLGQGPEFLTYFQNEAQLEKSRLLSDRFSAERPKGSFSTLEIQRTEQGDSAMYLCASSPGGSRGGEQFFGPGTRLTVL.

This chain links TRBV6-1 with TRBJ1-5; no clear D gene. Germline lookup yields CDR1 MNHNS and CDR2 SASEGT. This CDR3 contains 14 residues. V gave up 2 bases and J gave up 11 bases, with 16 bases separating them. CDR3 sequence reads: CASSESGVQWAQHF. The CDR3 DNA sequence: TGTGCCAGCAGTGAAAGCGGGGTTCAATGGGCCCAGCATTTT.

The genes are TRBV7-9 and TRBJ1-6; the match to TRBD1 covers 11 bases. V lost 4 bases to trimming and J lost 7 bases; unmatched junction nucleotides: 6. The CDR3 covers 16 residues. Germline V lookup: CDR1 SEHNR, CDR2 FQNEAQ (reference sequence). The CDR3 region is CASSSGTGGRNSPLHF. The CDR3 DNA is TGTGCCAGCAGCTCAGGGACAGGGGGAAGAAATTCACCCCTCCACTTT.

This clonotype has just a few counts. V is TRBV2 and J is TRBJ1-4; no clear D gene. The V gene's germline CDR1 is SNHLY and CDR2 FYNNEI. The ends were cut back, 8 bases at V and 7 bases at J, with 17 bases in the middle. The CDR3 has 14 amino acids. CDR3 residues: CASGVSAVGEKLFF. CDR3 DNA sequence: TGTGCCAGCGGGGTGTCAGCGGTGGGTGAAAAACTGTTTTTT.